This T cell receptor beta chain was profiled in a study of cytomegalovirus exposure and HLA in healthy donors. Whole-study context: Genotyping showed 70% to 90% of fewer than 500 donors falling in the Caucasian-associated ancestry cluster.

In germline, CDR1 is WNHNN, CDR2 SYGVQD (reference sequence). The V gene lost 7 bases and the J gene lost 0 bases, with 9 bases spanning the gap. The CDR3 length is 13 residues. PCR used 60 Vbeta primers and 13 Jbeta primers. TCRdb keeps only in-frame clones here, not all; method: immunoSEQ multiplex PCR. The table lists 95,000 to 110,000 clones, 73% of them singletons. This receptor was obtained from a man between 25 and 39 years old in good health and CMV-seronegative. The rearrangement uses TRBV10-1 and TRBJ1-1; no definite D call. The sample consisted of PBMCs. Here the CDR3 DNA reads TGCGCCAGCACCCTAGGATTGAACACTGAAGCTTTCTTT. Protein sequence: CASTLGLNTEAFF.